Below, 20 T cell receptor beta chains from the same sample are listed, as sequenced in a study of technical replicates of blood from several donors (TCRdb year 2017). To prepare the library, the immunoSEQ multiplex PCR assay was applied. What TCRdb holds here is the immuneACCESS table cut down to in-frame rearrangements. Part of the clones is not present; checked against another copy, under half of the missing clones reflect an unresolved V gene, and the others are unexplained. Across this sample there are some 70,000 clones, with roughly nine tenths seen only once. In total, the top ten clones hold roughly 4.7% of the sample. The specimen was PBMCs. The receptors come from a human donor in good health. Some clones in this sample may be carry-over from other donors' samples.

This clone has just one count. This rearrangement joins TRBV2 to TRBJ2-3, with a weak D call TRBD2 (5 bases). This CDR3 is built from 14 residues. Germline lookup yields CDR1 SNHLY and CDR2 FYNNEI. The V and J ends lost 4 bases and 0 bases respectively, with 8 bases between them. This CDR3 is CASSAGISTDTQYF. The CDR3 DNA reads as TGTGCCAGCAGTGCGGGGATCAGCACAGATACGCAGTATTTT.

V usage is TRBV29-1 and J usage is TRBJ1-1; 8 positions agree with TRBD1. Trimming removed 6 bases from V and 4 bases from J; junction bases left unmatched: 13. CDR3 size: 15 residues. CDR1 and CDR2 from the germline V gene are SQVTM and ANQGSEA. CDR3 region: CSVVKTGVSITEAFF. The CDR3 region has the DNA TGCAGCGTGGTGAAGACAGGGGTTTCAATCACTGAAGCTTTCTTT.

This chain links TRBV6-5 with TRBJ2-1; 8 bases line up with TRBD2. The trim removed 1 base at V and 1 base at J, leaving 3 bases unmatched. CDR3 size: 16 residues. Germline-derived CDR1 and CDR2 are MNHEY and SVGAGI. CDR3 region: CASSYLSGSSYNEQFF. The CDR3 DNA reads TGTGCCAGCAGTTACTTAAGCGGGAGTTCCTACAATGAGCAGTTCTTC.

The rearrangement joins TRBV6-1 to TRBJ1-2; 7 bases align to TRBD1. V was clipped by 4 bases and J by 0 bases; unmatched bases: 17. This CDR3 has 19 residues. CDR1 is MNHNS and CDR2 is SASEGT in the germline V gene. For the CDR3, the DNA is TGTGCCAGCAGTGCTACCGGGAGGGGATCGGGACAGCCTAACTATGGCTACACCTTC. Its translation is CASSATGRGSGQPNYGYTF.

The rearrangement joins TRBV9 to TRBJ2-7; no firm D call. Trimming took 0 bases from V and 2 from J, leaving 9 bases between them. The length of the CDR3 is 14 residues. Germline V gives CDR1 SGDLS, CDR2 YYNGEE. In nucleotides, the CDR3 is TGTGCCAGCAGCGTAGGGCCAGTTACCTACGAGCAGTACTTC. Protein product: CASSVGPVTYEQYF. Together with reference TRBV9 and TRBJ2-7, the CDR3 gives the full variable domain: DSGVTQTPKHLITATGQRVTLRCSPRSGDLSVYWYQQSLDQGLQFLIQYYNGEERAKGNILERFSAQQFPDLHSELNLSSLELGDSALYFCASSVGPVTYEQYFGPGTRLTVT.

This clone was observed a single time. V gene TRBV27 combines with J gene TRBJ2-4; a possible D gene is TRBD2 (5 bases). The CDR3 contains 18 residues. The V end lost 7 bases, the J end lost 3 bases, and 25 bases lay between the germline ends. CDR1 is MNHEY, CDR2 SMNVEV, per germline (reference sequence). CDR3 coding DNA: TGTGCCAGCATATCTTTAACTCCCCACCTCGGGAACAAAAACATTCAGTACTTC. This codes for CASISLTPHLGNKNIQYF.

The chain joins TRBV6-1 to TRBJ2-6; TRBD1 might be the D (5 bases). The CDR3 sequence is 14 residues long. Trimming removed 4 bases at V and 4 bases at J, with 8 bases between. Germline V lookup: CDR1 MNHNS, CDR2 SASEGT. CDR3 in amino acids: CASSVGQGANVLTF. Written as DNA, the CDR3 is TGTGCCAGCAGTGTGGGGCAGGGGGCCAACGTCCTGACTTTC.

The CDR3 nucleotides are TGTGCCAGCTCACCCCTGGACAGGGTCGGCGGCTACACCTTC. This codes for CASSPLDRVGGYTF. The rearrangement joins TRBV18 to TRBJ1-2, with TRBD1 matching 8 bases. CDR1 and CDR2 (germline): KGHSH, LQKENI. This CDR3 spans 14 amino acids. The V segment lost 3 bases and the J segment 8 bases; nucleotides outside the gene matches: 8.

This chain connects TRBV4-2 to TRBJ2-5; TRBD1 matches at 9 bases. The CDR3 is made up of 15 amino acids. Germline V gene lookup returns CDR1 LGHNA and CDR2 YNFKEQ. Trimming cost V 1 base and J 0 bases; bases outside gene matches: 0. The CDR3 DNA reads as TGTGCCAGCAGCCAAGGGGACAGGGACCAAGAGACCCAGTACTTC. It yields the protein CASSQGDRDQETQYF.

The rearrangement joins TRBV11-1 to TRBJ1-2; possibly TRBD1 for D (6 bases). Germline CDR1 reads SGHAT; CDR2 reads FQDESV (reference sequence). The CDR3 runs 16 residues. V was cut by 5 bases and J by 4 bases, with 20 bases left in between. The CDR3: CASSARFGGRGYGYTF. Here the CDR3 DNA reads TGTGCCAGCAGCGCGCGTTTTGGGGGCAGGGGCTATGGCTACACCTTC.

This clone was picked up one time. The chain couples TRBV11-2 to TRBJ1-2; D not certain. Per germline, CDR1 SGHAT and CDR2 FQNNGV. Between the trimmed V and J ends, which lost 2 bases and 3 bases, there was a span of 7 bases. CDR3 size: 13 residues. The CDR3 nucleotides are TGTGCCAGCAGCTTATTCGGGGACTATGGCTACACCTTC. Translating it yields CASSLFGDYGYTF.

The chain couples TRBV7-8 to TRBJ2-2; unclear D gene. Germline V gene data show CDR1 as SGHVS and CDR2 as FQNEAQ. Trimming shortened V by 7 bases and J by 3 bases, and 18 bases separated the two germline ends. The CDR3 has 16 amino acids. Here the CDR3 reads CASKPPIRFDTGELFF. The DNA of the CDR3 is TGTGCCAGCAAACCCCCGATCAGGTTTGACACCGGGGAGCTGTTTTTT.

The chain recombines TRBV7-8 with TRBJ2-7; TRBD1 matches 8 bases. From germline, CDR1 is SGHVS and CDR2 FQNEAQ. V was pared by 5 bases and J by 4 bases, with 7 bases of the junction left unmatched. The CDR3 totals 14 residues. CDR3 amino acids: CASSRTRQGYEQYF. CDR3 in DNA: TGTGCCAGCAGCAGAACTCGACAGGGGTACGAGCAGTACTTC. Full variable domain (missing parts from reference TRBV7-8 and TRBJ2-7): GAGVSQSPRYKVAKRGQDVALRCDPISGHVSLFWYQQALGQGPEFLTYFQNEAQLDKSGLPSDRFFAERPEGSVSTLKIQRTQQEDSAVYLCASSRTRQGYEQYFGPGTRLTVT.

This clone was observed a few times. The chain recombines TRBV20-1 with TRBJ1-1; 7 bases are a match to TRBD1. CDR3 length: 10 amino acids. Germline V gives CDR1 DFQATT, CDR2 SNEGSKA (reference sequence). V trimming: 2 bases; J trimming: 13 bases; junction bases outside the gene matches: 4. DNA for the CDR3: TGCAGTGCTAGATCAGGGGGACTTTTCTTT. Amino acid sequence: CSARSGGLFF.

The chain uses TRBV27 and TRBJ2-3, with 7 positions matching TRBD2. After removal of 0 bases from V and 8 bases from J, the junction contained 8 bases not matched to a gene. The CDR3 totals 15 residues. CDR1 is MNHEY and CDR2 is SMNVEV in the germline V gene (reference sequence). CDR3: CASSLSSGSAATQYF. The CDR3 DNA follows: TGTGCCAGCAGTTTATCTAGCGGGTCAGCAGCTACGCAGTATTTT.

The chain joins TRBV4-2 to TRBJ2-7; the match to TRBD2 covers 11 bases. The V segment lost 4 bases and the J segment 2 bases; nucleotides outside the gene matches: 7. The CDR3 is made up of 16 amino acids. Germline V gene sequence: CDR1 LGHNA, CDR2 YNFKEQ. The CDR3 reads CASSRIAGGETYEQYF. The CDR3 coding sequence is TGTGCCAGCAGCCGAATAGCGGGGGGGGAAACCTACGAGCAGTACTTC.

The gene calls are TRBV19 and TRBJ2-4; D not resolved. The germline gives CDR1 LNHDA, CDR2 SQIVND (reference sequence). The V gene lost 3 bases and the J gene lost 0 bases, with 9 bases spanning the gap. The CDR3 consists of 15 residues. The CDR3 reads CASSIYGGAKNIQYF. CDR3 nucleotides: TGTGCCAGTAGTATTTATGGCGGAGCCAAAAACATTCAGTACTTC.

J is TRBJ2-7 and V is TRBV9; D might be TRBD1 (5 bases). Trimming pared 0 bases from V and 0 bases from J, leaving 7 bases between. Germline CDR1 is SGDLS and CDR2 is YYNGEE. This CDR3 contains 14 residues. The DNA for the CDR3 is TGTGCCAGCAGCGTAGCTACAGGCTCCTACGAGCAGTACTTC. Its protein product is CASSVATGSYEQYF. The full variable domain, rest sourced from reference TRBV9 and TRBJ2-7, is DSGVTQTPKHLITATGQRVTLRCSPRSGDLSVYWYQQSLDQGLQFLIQYYNGEERAKGNILERFSAQQFPDLHSELNLSSLELGDSALYFCASSVATGSYEQYFGPGTRLTVT.

The V and J genes are TRBV7-8 and TRBJ2-1; 12 bases map to TRBD2. CDR1 and CDR2 from the germline V gene are SGHVS and FQNEAQ. J gave up 10 bases and V 5 bases, and 12 bases lay outside the gene matches. The CDR3 is 16 residues long. The CDR3 sequence: CASSQFPGTSGREQFF. Written as DNA, the CDR3 is TGTGCCAGCAGCCAGTTCCCCGGGACTAGCGGGCGGGAGCAGTTCTTC.

The V gene is TRBV2, the J gene TRBJ2-1; D not resolved. This CDR3 has 14 residues. Germline loops: CDR1 SNHLY, CDR2 FYNNEI. V was shortened by 2 bases and J by 7 bases, with 12 bases between the two germline ends. The CDR3 sequence: CASSENQDWNEQFF. The CDR3 DNA is TGTGCCAGCAGTGAAAACCAGGATTGGAATGAGCAGTTCTTC. The full variable domain, with the rest looked up from reference TRBV2 and TRBJ2-1, is EPEVTQTPSHQVTQMGQEVILRCVPISNHLYFYWYRQILGQKVEFLVSFYNNEISEKSEIFDDQFSVERPDGSNFTLKIRSTKLEDSAMYFCASSENQDWNEQFFGPGTRLTVL.